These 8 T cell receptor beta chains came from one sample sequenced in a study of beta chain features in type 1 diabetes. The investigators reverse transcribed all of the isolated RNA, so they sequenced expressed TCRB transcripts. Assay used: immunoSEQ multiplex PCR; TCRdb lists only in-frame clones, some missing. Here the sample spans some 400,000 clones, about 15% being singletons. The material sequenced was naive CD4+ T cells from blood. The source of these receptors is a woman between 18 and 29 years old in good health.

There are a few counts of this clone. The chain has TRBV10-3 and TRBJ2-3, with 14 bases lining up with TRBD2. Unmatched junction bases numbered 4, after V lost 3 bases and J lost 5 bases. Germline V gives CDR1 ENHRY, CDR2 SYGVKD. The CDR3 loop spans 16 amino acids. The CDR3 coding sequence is TGTGCCATCAGTGATGGGACTAGCGGGAGAGTAGATACGCAGTATTTT. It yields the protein CAISDGTSGRVDTQYF.

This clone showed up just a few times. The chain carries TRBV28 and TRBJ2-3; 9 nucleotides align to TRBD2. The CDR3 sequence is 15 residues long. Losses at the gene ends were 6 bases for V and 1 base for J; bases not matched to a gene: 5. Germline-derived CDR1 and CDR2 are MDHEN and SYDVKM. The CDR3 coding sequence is TGTGCCAGCAGGGTTAGCGGGAGTGGCACAGATACGCAGTATTTT. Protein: CASRVSGSGTDTQYF.

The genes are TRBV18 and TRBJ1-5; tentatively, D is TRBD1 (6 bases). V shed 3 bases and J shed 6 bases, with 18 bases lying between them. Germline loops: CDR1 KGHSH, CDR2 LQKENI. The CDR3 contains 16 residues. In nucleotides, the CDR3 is TGTGCCAGCTCACCCCCAACAGGGAACAATGGTCAGCCCCAGCATTTT. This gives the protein CASSPPTGNNGQPQHF.

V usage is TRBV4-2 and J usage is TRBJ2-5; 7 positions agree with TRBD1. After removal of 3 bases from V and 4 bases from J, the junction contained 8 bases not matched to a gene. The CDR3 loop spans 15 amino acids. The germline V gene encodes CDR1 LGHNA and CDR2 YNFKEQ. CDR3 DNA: TGTGCCAGCAGCCAGGCCGCACAGGGGATAGAGACCCAGTACTTC. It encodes CASSQAAQGIETQYF.

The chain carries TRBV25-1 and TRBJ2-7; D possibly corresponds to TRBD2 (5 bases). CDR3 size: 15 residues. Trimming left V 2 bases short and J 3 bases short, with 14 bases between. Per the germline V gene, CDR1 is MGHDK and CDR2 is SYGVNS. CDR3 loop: CASSEQLGRGYEQYF. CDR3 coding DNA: TGTGCCAGCAGTGAACAGTTGGGTCGGGGCTACGAGCAGTACTTC.

CDR3 DNA sequence: TGTGCCACCAGCAGAGATATCCTCCCAGATACGCAGTATTTT. Amino acid sequence: CATSRDILPDTQYF. The chain employs TRBV15 and TRBJ2-3; no definite D call. The CDR3 loop spans 14 amino acids. V lost 0 bases and J lost 4, with 8 bases in between. The germline CDR1 and CDR2 sequences are LNHNV and YYDKDF (reference sequence).

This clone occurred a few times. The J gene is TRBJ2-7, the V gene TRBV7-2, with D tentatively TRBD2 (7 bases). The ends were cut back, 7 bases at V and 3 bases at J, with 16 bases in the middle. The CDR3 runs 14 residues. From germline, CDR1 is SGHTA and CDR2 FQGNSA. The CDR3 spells CASTLQRDIYEQYF. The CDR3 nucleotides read TGTGCCAGCACTCTCCAGCGGGACATCTACGAGCAGTACTTC.

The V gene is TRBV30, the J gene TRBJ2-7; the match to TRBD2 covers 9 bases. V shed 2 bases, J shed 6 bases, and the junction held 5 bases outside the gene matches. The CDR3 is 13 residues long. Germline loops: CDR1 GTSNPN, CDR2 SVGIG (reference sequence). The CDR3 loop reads CAWSLAGRLEQYF. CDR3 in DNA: TGTGCCTGGAGTCTAGCGGGACGCCTCGAGCAGTACTTC.